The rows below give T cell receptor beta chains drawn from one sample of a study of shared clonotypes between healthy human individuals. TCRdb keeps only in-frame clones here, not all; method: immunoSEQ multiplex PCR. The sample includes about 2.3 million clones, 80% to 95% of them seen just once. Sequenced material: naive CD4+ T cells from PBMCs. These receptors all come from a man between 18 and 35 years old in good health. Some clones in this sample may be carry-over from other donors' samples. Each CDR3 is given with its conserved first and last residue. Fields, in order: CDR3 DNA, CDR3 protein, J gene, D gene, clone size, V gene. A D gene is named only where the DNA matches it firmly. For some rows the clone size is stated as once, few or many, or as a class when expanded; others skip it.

CDR3nt: TGTGCCAGCAGTGGGCAGAGGGGCACCGGGGAGCTGTTTTTT; CDR3aa: CASSGQRGTGELFF; j_gene: TRBJ2-2; d_gene: NA; abundance: NA; v_gene: TRBV2
CDR3nt: TGTGCCAGCAGTAGGGACAGGGTCGACCCCCAGTACTTC; CDR3aa: CASSRDRVDPQYF; j_gene: TRBJ2-5; d_gene: TRBD1; abundance: NA; v_gene: TRBV2
CDR3nt: TGTGCCAGCAGTAGAAGGACGGTGAACACTGAAGCTTTCTTT; CDR3aa: CASSRRTVNTEAFF; j_gene: TRBJ1-1; d_gene: NA; abundance: NA; v_gene: TRBV2
CDR3nt: TGTGCCAGCAGCGCGGGGGTAACTAGCGGGAGACAAGAGACCCAGTACTTC; CDR3aa: CASSAGVTSGRQETQYF; j_gene: TRBJ2-5; d_gene: TRBD2; abundance: NA; v_gene: TRBV9
CDR3nt: TGTGCCAGCACCAACCGACCCGGAAAAAAGCCGGGGCCTGACTATGGCTACACCTTC; CDR3aa: CASTNRPGKKPGPDYGYTF; j_gene: TRBJ1-2; d_gene: NA; abundance: NA; v_gene: TRBV5-8
CDR3nt: TGTGCCAGCAGCCTTGTAGTGGGGGGCTACAATGAGCAGTTCTTC; CDR3aa: CASSLVVGGYNEQFF; j_gene: TRBJ2-1; d_gene: NA; abundance: NA; v_gene: TRBV7-3
CDR3nt: TGTGCCAGCAGCTTAGGGGCAGGGCGAGAGACCCAGTACTTC; CDR3aa: CASSLGAGRETQYF; j_gene: TRBJ2-5; d_gene: NA; abundance: NA; v_gene: TRBV7-8
CDR3nt: TGTGCCAGCACAGGAAACGGTGCTAACTATGGCTACACCTTC; CDR3aa: CASTGNGANYGYTF; j_gene: TRBJ1-2; d_gene: NA; abundance: NA; v_gene: TRBV28
CDR3nt: TGTGCCAGCAGCCCCATGTCGGCGGGAAACTATGGCTACACCTTC; CDR3aa: CASSPMSAGNYGYTF; j_gene: TRBJ1-2; d_gene: NA; abundance: NA; v_gene: TRBV7-3
CDR3nt: TGTGCCAGCAGCTCGTCGGGACTTCCTGGGAGCAATCAGCCCCAGCATTTT; CDR3aa: CASSSSGLPGSNQPQHF; j_gene: TRBJ1-5; d_gene: NA; abundance: NA; v_gene: TRBV7-9
CDR3nt: TGTGCCAGCAGTGACTTTTATGGCTACACCTTC; CDR3aa: CASSDFYGYTF; j_gene: TRBJ1-2; d_gene: NA; abundance: few; v_gene: TRBV2
CDR3nt: TGTGCCAGCAGTGACAGGGGGCTACAGCCCCAGCATTTT; CDR3aa: CASSDRGLQPQHF; j_gene: TRBJ1-5; d_gene: TRBD1; abundance: NA; v_gene: TRBV25-1
CDR3nt: TGTGCTAGTGGGATAAACAGGGCCTCAGGCGGGTACAATGAGCAGTTCTTC; CDR3aa: CASGINRASGGYNEQFF; j_gene: TRBJ2-1; d_gene: NA; abundance: NA; v_gene: TRBV12-5
CDR3nt: TGTGCCAGCAGCGTAGGTCAGGGCGCCAAAAACATTCAGTACTTC; CDR3aa: CASSVGQGAKNIQYF; j_gene: TRBJ2-4; d_gene: NA; abundance: NA; v_gene: TRBV9
CDR3nt: TGTGCCAGCAGTTCCTCAGGGGCGAGGCAGCCCCAGCATTTT; CDR3aa: CASSSSGARQPQHF; j_gene: TRBJ1-5; d_gene: NA; abundance: NA; v_gene: TRBV28
CDR3nt: TGCGCCAGCAAAGCGCGCGGTCGGGACTCGAACACCGGGGAGCTGTTTTTT; CDR3aa: CASKARGRDSNTGELFF; j_gene: TRBJ2-2; d_gene: NA; abundance: NA; v_gene: TRBV5-1